Shown below are 32 T cell receptor beta chains from a single sample sequenced in a study of blood T cell repertoires in COVID-19. The table came from immunoSEQ multiplex PCR; TCRdb's copy has only in-frame clones and leaves some out. The repertoire includes some 100,000 clones, 91% of them detected once, and 15% to 20% sits in the top ten. Input material: peripheral blood. Receptors were obtained from a man over 45 with acute or convalescent COVID-19.

This clone was counted a single time. The J gene is TRBJ2-3, the V gene TRBV15; 12 positions agree with TRBD2. Trimming at V came to 1 base and at J to 2 bases, leaving 1 base not matched to a gene. The V gene's germline CDR1 is LNHNV and CDR2 YYDKDF (reference sequence). The CDR3 totals 16 residues. CDR3 amino acids: CATSRGLAGVTDTQYF. DNA of the CDR3: TGTGCCACCAGCAGAGGACTAGCGGGGGTCACAGATACGCAGTATTTT.

This chain links TRBV7-2 with TRBJ1-6, with no clear D. The CDR3 is made up of 13 amino acids. V was shortened by 5 bases and J by 7 bases, with 9 bases between the two germline ends. CDR1 and CDR2 from the germline V gene are SGHTA and FQGNSA. CDR3 protein: CASSRIENSPLHF. CDR3 in DNA: TGTGCCAGCAGCCGAATAGAGAATTCACCCCTCCACTTT.

The chain has TRBV27 and TRBJ2-7; 7 nucleotides line up with TRBD1. CDR3 length: 13 amino acids. V was pared by 6 bases and J by 7 bases, with 9 bases of the junction left unmatched. Per germline, CDR1 MNHEY and CDR2 SMNVEV (reference sequence). The CDR3 is CASSPGQTGEQYF. The CDR3 nucleotides are TGTGCCAGCAGCCCGGGACAGACTGGTGAGCAGTACTTC.

The J gene is TRBJ2-5, the V gene TRBV27, with 8 bases lining up with TRBD2. With 2 bases clipped from V and 5 bases from J, the junction kept 4 bases outside the gene matches. The germline V gene encodes CDR1 MNHEY and CDR2 SMNVEV (reference sequence). This CDR3 has 14 residues. CDR3 sequence: CASSLTSGWETQYF. CDR3 bases: TGTGCCAGCAGTTTAACTAGCGGATGGGAGACCCAGTACTTC.

The chain carries TRBV19 and TRBJ2-2; a weak D match, TRBD1 (6 bases). The V gene's germline CDR1 is LNHDA and CDR2 SQIVND (reference sequence). Between the trimmed V and J ends, which lost 3 bases and 7 bases, there was a span of 15 bases. The CDR3 has 15 residues. CDR3 residues: CASSIGTGWSGELFF. For the CDR3, the DNA is TGTGCCAGTAGTATCGGAACAGGGTGGAGCGGGGAGCTGTTTTTT.

The CDR3 here is CASSLRDREAFF. Written as DNA, the CDR3 is TGTGCCAGCAGTTTGAGGGACAGGGAAGCTTTCTTT. The chain combines TRBV28 with TRBJ1-1, with 8 bases identical to TRBD1. The CDR3 runs 12 residues. Germline V lookup: CDR1 MDHEN, CDR2 SYDVKM. The V and J ends lost 3 bases and 8 bases, in that order; junction bases with no gene match: 2.

The V and J genes are TRBV18 and TRBJ2-7; no firm D call. With 0 bases removed from V and 4 bases from J, the gap between germline ends came to 7 bases. The CDR3 has 13 residues. Germline V lookup: CDR1 KGHSH, CDR2 LQKENI. In nucleotides, the CDR3 is TGTGCCAGCTCACCACCGAACGGTTACGAGCAGTACTTC. Amino acids: CASSPPNGYEQYF.

The chain links TRBV19 to TRBJ1-6, with no clear D. There are 16 residues in the CDR3. The germline CDR1 and CDR2 sequences are LNHDA and SQIVND (reference sequence). V was trimmed by 5 bases and J by 7 bases, leaving 18 bases between them. Here the CDR3 DNA reads TGTGCCAGTAGTCCTTCAACACGACGGGGAAATTCACCCCTCCACTTT. It encodes CASSPSTRRGNSPLHF.

The rearrangement uses TRBV12-3 or TRBV12-4 and TRBJ1-1, with D possibly TRBD1 on 5 matching bases. This CDR3 contains 11 residues. Trimming removed 5 bases from V and 4 bases from J, with 5 bases in between. The CDR3 DNA follows: TGTGCCAGCAGTCAGGGCACTGAAGCTTTCTTT. Translation: CASSQGTEAFF.

The chain uses TRBV20-1 and TRBJ2-3; D gene uncertain. CDR1 is DFQATT and CDR2 is SNEGSKA in the germline V gene (reference sequence). With 3 bases removed from V and 0 bases from J, the gap between germline ends came to 13 bases. The CDR3 loop spans 15 amino acids. CDR3 coding DNA: TGCAGTGCTAGTGTTAACTCCGCTAGCACAGATACGCAGTATTTT. Its translation: CSASVNSASTDTQYF.

The chain recombines TRBV18 with TRBJ2-3, with 7 bases matching TRBD1. V lost 3 bases, J lost 4 bases, and 4 bases stayed unmatched. Germline CDR1 KGHSH, CDR2 LQKENI. The CDR3 has 14 amino acids. The CDR3 spells CASSPRQGADTQYF. CDR3 coding DNA: TGTGCCAGCTCACCGAGACAGGGAGCAGATACGCAGTATTTT.

This chain joins TRBV29-1 and TRBJ1-1; 7 nucleotides agree with TRBD1. Per germline, CDR1 SQVTM and CDR2 ANQGSEA. The V gene end was trimmed by 3 bases and the J gene end by 4 bases; junction bases not matched to a gene: 11. This CDR3 is 15 amino acids long. The CDR3 spells CSVDRGTADPTEAFF. CDR3 nucleotides: TGCAGCGTTGACAGGGGGACTGCGGATCCCACTGAAGCTTTCTTT.

The gene calls are TRBV12-5 and TRBJ1-2, with D tentatively TRBD1 (5 bases). V lost 2 bases to trimming and J lost 9 bases, with 16 bases between them. Germline CDR1 reads LGHNT; CDR2 reads FRNRAP. The CDR3 extends over 14 amino acids. CDR3 amino acids: CASGLYGTVNSYTF. CDR3 sequence (DNA): TGTGCTAGTGGTTTGTACGGGACTGTTAACAGCTACACCTTC.

The chain has TRBV27 and TRBJ1-5, with 7 bases lining up with TRBD1. The V segment lost 5 bases and the J segment 4 bases; nucleotides outside the gene matches: 8. Germline CDR1 is MNHEY and CDR2 is SMNVEV (reference sequence). There are 15 residues in the CDR3. CDR3 loop: CASSTDRLGNQPQHF. The CDR3 DNA sequence: TGTGCCAGCAGTACGGACAGGTTGGGGAATCAGCCCCAGCATTTT.

Concerning this clone itself: The germline gene is not matched at one end of the junction; a read error may be the cause. In DNA, the CDR3 is TGTGCCAGCAGCTTAGATTCGCCGGGGAGCACTCAGCCCCAGCATTTT. This encodes CASSLDSPGSTQPQHF. This chain joins TRBV11-2 and TRBJ1-5, with D unclear. In germline, CDR1 is SGHAT, CDR2 FQNNGV. The CDR3 totals 16 residues.

CDR3 coding DNA: TGTGCCAGCAGCTTAGCGGACAGGGCGCAGCAGTACTTC. It specifies CASSLADRAQQYF. V is TRBV7-2 and J is TRBJ2-7; 8 bases line up with TRBD1. Germline CDR1 SGHTA, CDR2 FQGNSA. The CDR3 contains 13 residues. The ends lost 0 bases at V and 8 bases at J; junction bases unmatched: 3. Using reference TRBV7-2 and TRBJ2-7 for the parts outside the CDR3, the full variable domain is GAGVSQSPSNKVTEKGKDVELRCDPISGHTALYWYRQSLGQGLEFLIYFQGNSAPDKSGLPSDRFSAERTGGSVSTLTIQRTQQEDSAVYLCASSLADRAQQYFGPGTRLTVT.

This chain uses TRBV6-1 with TRBJ1-4; possible D gene TRBD1, 6 bases. This CDR3 contains 16 residues. Trimming cost V 2 bases and J 8 bases, with 18 bases left between them. Germline CDR1 reads MNHNS; CDR2 reads SASEGT. This CDR3 is CASSEPRTAMNEKLFF. CDR3 nucleotide sequence: TGTGCCAGCAGTGAACCTAGGACAGCCATGAACGAAAAACTGTTTTTT.

The J gene is TRBJ1-6, the V gene TRBV4-2, with 9 bases aligning to TRBD1. The trim removed 0 bases at V and 7 bases at J, leaving 7 bases unmatched. CDR3 length: 17 amino acids. Germline CDR1 reads LGHNA; CDR2 reads YNFKEQ. The CDR3 protein is CASSQEVTGGSNSPLHF. The CDR3 DNA sequence: TGTGCCAGCAGCCAAGAGGTGACAGGGGGAAGCAATTCACCCCTCCACTTT.

J is TRBJ1-1 and V is TRBV6-5, with D tentatively TRBD1 (6 bases). CDR3 size: 15 residues. With 2 bases removed from V and 3 bases from J, the gap between germline ends came to 13 bases. From germline, CDR1 is MNHEY and CDR2 SVGAGI. The CDR3 DNA reads as TGTGCCAGCAGTTACGGGGGCCTTGGGGACACTGAAGCTTTCTTT. It specifies CASSYGGLGDTEAFF.

The DNA for the CDR3 is TGTGCCAGCAGCTTGGCCAGCGGGGGCCGTAGTGATACGCAGTATTTT. Its translation is CASSLASGGRSDTQYF. The rearrangement links TRBV5-4 to TRBJ2-3, with 8 bases fitting TRBD2. J was trimmed by 6 bases and V by 0 bases; bases with no gene match: 9. The CDR3 contains 16 residues. Germline CDR1 and CDR2: SGHNT and YYREEE (reference sequence).

The chain is built from TRBV10-3 and TRBJ2-1, with TRBD1 matching over 10 bases. The CDR3 length is 17 residues. The V and J ends lost 4 bases and 6 bases, in that order; junction bases with no gene match: 12. Germline-derived CDR1 and CDR2 are ENHRY and SYGVKD. The CDR3 DNA reads TGTGCCATCAGTGCTTCCCTTACCGGGACAGGGGCCAATGAGCAGTTCTTC. Translation: CAISASLTGTGANEQFF.

The chain links TRBV30 to TRBJ2-2, with TRBD1 matching over 7 bases. The CDR3 sequence is 15 residues long. After removal of 1 base from V and 3 bases from J, the junction contained 5 bases not matched to a gene. The germline CDR1 and CDR2 sequences are GTSNPN and SVGIG (reference sequence). CDR3 DNA: TGTGCCTGGAGTGACCGGGACAGAGACACCGGGGAGCTGTTTTTT. Translating gives CAWSDRDRDTGELFF.

The chain links TRBV10-3 to TRBJ2-7, with 9 positions matching TRBD1. V was clipped by 7 bases and J by 0 bases; unmatched bases: 7. This CDR3 is built from 15 residues. Germline V gene sequence: CDR1 ENHRY, CDR2 SYGVKD. CDR3 residues: CAINTGTGHSYEQYF. For the CDR3, the DNA is TGTGCCATCAATACCGGGACAGGGCACTCCTACGAGCAGTACTTC.

This sequence joins TRBV5-1 and TRBJ2-4; D may be TRBD2 (6 bases). Trimming left V 6 bases short and J 6 bases short, with 16 bases between. CDR1 and CDR2 (germline): SGHRS, YFSETQ. There are 14 residues in the CDR3. CDR3 DNA: TGCGCCAGCAATGGGGACTCAAAGCTAAACATTCAGTACTTC. Protein: CASNGDSKLNIQYF.

The rearrangement uses TRBV27 and TRBJ1-5, with 7 bases that match TRBD1. After removal of 6 bases from V and 3 bases from J, the junction contained 8 bases not matched to a gene. This CDR3 region has 15 residues. Per germline, CDR1 MNHEY and CDR2 SMNVEV (reference sequence). CDR3 protein: CASSQQGPNNQPQHF. The CDR3 region has the DNA TGTGCCAGCAGCCAACAGGGGCCCAACAATCAGCCCCAGCATTTT.

V is TRBV6-5 and J is TRBJ1-6, with D possibly being TRBD1 (6 bases). Germline CDR1 and CDR2: MNHEY and SVGAGI. This CDR3 is built from 15 residues. The ends were cut back, 6 bases at V and 7 bases at J, with 16 bases in the middle. The CDR3 protein is CASRPEGVRNSPLHF. CDR3 sequence (DNA): TGTGCCAGCAGGCCCGAGGGGGTCCGGAATTCACCCCTCCACTTT.

This clone appeared a few times. The V and J genes are TRBV7-9 and TRBJ2-7; D not resolved. The CDR3 has 14 amino acids. The ends were cut back, 5 bases at V and 2 bases at J, with 13 bases in the middle. Germline lookup yields CDR1 SEHNR and CDR2 FQNEAQ (reference sequence). The CDR3 DNA is TGTGCCAGCAGCCGAAAACAGAAACCCTACGAGCAGTACTTC. Translated, it gives CASSRKQKPYEQYF. The full variable domain, with the rest looked up from reference TRBV7-9 and TRBJ2-7, is DTGVSQNPRHKITKRGQNVTFRCDPISEHNRLYWYRQTLGQGPEFLTYFQNEAQLEKSRLLSDRFSAERPKGSFSTLEIQRTEQGDSAMYLCASSRKQKPYEQYFGPGTRLTVT.

The chain carries TRBV2 and TRBJ1-5, with D maybe TRBD1 (6 bases). The CDR3 is made up of 14 amino acids. Germline CDR1 and CDR2: SNHLY and FYNNEI. Trimming left V 7 bases short and J 9 bases short, with 19 bases between. The CDR3 bases are TGTGCCAGCAAGGAGACCGGGGGCGGGGGGCCCCAGCATTTT. This sequence encodes CASKETGGGGPQHF.

This chain uses TRBV3-1 (or the pseudogene TRBV3-2) with TRBJ1-2; D gene unclear. Germline V gene lookup returns CDR1 LGHDT and CDR2 YNNKEL (reference sequence). The CDR3 is 15 residues long. V was pared by 2 bases and J by 4 bases, with 14 bases between. The CDR3 DNA follows: TGTGCCAGCAGCCAACAGACGCGGGCGGGCTATGGCTACACCTTC. Translation: CASSQQTRAGYGYTF.

This clone was detected only once. The chain employs TRBV15 and TRBJ2-5; TRBD2 aligns across 7 bases. CDR3 length equals 15 residues. J lost 5 bases, V lost 0 bases, and 6 bases had no gene match. Germline V gene sequence: CDR1 LNHNV, CDR2 YYDKDF (reference sequence). The CDR3 DNA sequence: TGTGCCACCAGCAGAGAAGGGAGCGGGGTTGAGACCCAGTACTTC. Translated: CATSREGSGVETQYF.

The CDR3 loop is CASSLDGTGQSYEQYF. The DNA of the CDR3 is TGCGCCAGCAGCTTGGACGGAACGGGACAGAGCTACGAGCAGTACTTC. The chain couples TRBV5-1 to TRBJ2-7; 7 bases align to TRBD1. This CDR3 region has 16 residues. Trimming removed 0 bases from V and 3 bases from J; junction bases left unmatched: 9. From germline, CDR1 is SGHRS and CDR2 YFSETQ. Based on the CDR3 plus reference TRBV5-1 and TRBJ2-7, the full variable domain is KAGVTQTPRYLIKTRGQQVTLSCSPISGHRSVSWYQQTPGQGLQFLFEYFSETQRNKGNFPGRFSGRQFSNSRSEMNVSTLELGDSALYLCASSLDGTGQSYEQYFGPGTRLTVT.

The V and J genes are TRBV3-1 (or the pseudogene TRBV3-2) and TRBJ1-3, with D unclear. Germline CDR1 and CDR2: LGHDT and YNNKEL (reference sequence). The V gene lost 4 bases and the J gene lost 6 bases, with 13 bases spanning the gap. The CDR3 is 14 amino acids. CDR3 protein: CASSLQERVNTIYF. For the CDR3, the DNA is TGTGCCAGCAGCCTTCAAGAGAGGGTAAACACCATATATTTT.